Following are 9 T cell receptor beta chains from one sample sequenced in a study of long-term antiretroviral therapy in people with HIV. At the survey level, the v3.0 immunoSEQ assay was run. Sequenced by immunoSEQ multiplex PCR; TCRdb stores in-frame clones only, minus some. Of fewer than 25,000 clones listed, roughly 84% are singletons. Specimen: unsorted PBMCs, collected 1.9 years after starting antiretroviral therapy. The source is a woman aged 45-65 years with HIV.

The rearrangement uses TRBV28 and TRBJ1-1; 9 positions match TRBD1. V dropped 5 bases and J dropped 6; count of bases not matched to a gene: 10. The germline V gene has CDR1 MDHEN and CDR2 SYDVKM. The CDR3 extends over 15 amino acids. CDR3 sequence: CASSHWRDRVAEAFF. Written as DNA, the CDR3 is TGTGCCAGCAGTCACTGGAGGGACAGGGTGGCTGAAGCTTTCTTT. Full variable domain (missing parts from reference TRBV28 and TRBJ1-1): DVKVTQSSRYLVKRTGEKVFLECVQDMDHENMFWYRQDPGLGLRLIYFSYDVKMKEKGDIPEGYSVSREKKERFSLILESASTNQTSMYLCASSHWRDRVAEAFFGQGTRLTVV.

CDR3 loop: CASSQDARGETQYF. CDR3 in DNA: TGCGCCAGCAGCCAAGATGCCAGGGGGGAGACCCAGTACTTC. The chain employs TRBV4-3 and TRBJ2-5, with TRBD1 matching over 7 bases. Germline V CDR1 and CDR2: LGHNA, YSLEER. Unmatched junction bases numbered 3, after V lost 0 bases and J lost 5 bases. The CDR3 consists of 14 residues.

The chain recombines TRBV19 with TRBJ2-3; 8 nucleotides match TRBD2. The length of the CDR3 is 15 residues. Germline assignment: CDR1 LNHDA and CDR2 SQIVND (reference sequence). Trimming at V came to 3 bases and at J to 2 bases, leaving 4 bases not matched to a gene. CDR3 coding DNA: TGTGCCAGTAGTATGGAGCGGGGGTACACAGATACGCAGTATTTT. Residues: CASSMERGYTDTQYF.

The gene calls are TRBV7-9 and TRBJ1-5, with D unresolved. CDR3 size: 12 residues. Germline V lookup: CDR1 SEHNR, CDR2 FQNEAQ (reference sequence). Trimming removed 4 bases from V and 11 bases from J, with 12 bases in between. CDR3 sequence reads: CASSSGPLAQHF. The CDR3 nucleotides read TGTGCCAGCAGCTCCGGCCCCTTGGCCCAGCATTTT.

The chain uses TRBV28 and TRBJ1-2; 8 bases match TRBD1. The trim removed 4 bases at V and 2 bases at J, leaving 0 bases unmatched. CDR3 size: 13 residues. Germline CDR1 and CDR2: MDHEN and SYDVKM. The CDR3 region has the DNA TGTGCCAGCAGTTGGACAGGGAACTATGGCTACACCTTC. Translating it yields CASSWTGNYGYTF.

The CDR3 DNA reads as TGTGCCAGCAGCCAGACGGACAATGAGCAGTTCTTC. Its protein is CASSQTDNEQFF. The chain recombines TRBV5-4 with TRBJ2-1; the D is unclear. The germline V and J ends were trimmed by 4 bases and 5 bases, with 7 bases remaining between them. This CDR3 is built from 12 residues. Germline-derived CDR1 and CDR2 are SGHNT and YYREEE (reference sequence). The variable domain in full, completed from reference TRBV5-4 and TRBJ2-1, reads ETGVTQSPTHLIKTRGQQVTLRCSSQSGHNTVSWYQQALGQGPQFIFQYYREEENGRGNFPPRFSGLQFPNYSSELNVNALELDDSALYLCASSQTDNEQFFGPGTRLTVL.

J is TRBJ2-7 and V is TRBV28, with TRBD1 identical over 9 bases. Losses at the gene ends were 2 bases for V and 3 bases for J; bases not matched to a gene: 5. This CDR3 region has 15 residues. The germline V gene encodes CDR1 MDHEN and CDR2 SYDVKM. CDR3 bases: TGTGCCAGCAGTTTAGTGGGACAGGGACTCTACGAGCAGTACTTC. It encodes CASSLVGQGLYEQYF.

V and J are TRBV6-5 and TRBJ2-3; TRBD1 agrees at 10 bases. Trimming at V came to 8 bases and at J to 7 bases, leaving 6 bases not matched to a gene. Germline CDR1 MNHEY, CDR2 SVGAGI. The CDR3 runs to 13 residues. The chain's CDR3 is CASGRQGAHTQYF. The CDR3 DNA reads as TGTGCCAGCGGCCGACAGGGGGCCCATACGCAGTATTTT.

This chain joins TRBV18 and TRBJ1-2, with TRBD1 identical over 7 bases. This CDR3 region has 14 residues. Germline CDR1 KGHSH, CDR2 LQKENI. Trimming took 5 bases from V and 3 from J; bases not matched to a gene: 6. CDR3 sequence (DNA): TGTGCCAGCTCAAGGATAGGGGGCGACTATGGCTACACCTTC. Its protein is CASSRIGGDYGYTF.